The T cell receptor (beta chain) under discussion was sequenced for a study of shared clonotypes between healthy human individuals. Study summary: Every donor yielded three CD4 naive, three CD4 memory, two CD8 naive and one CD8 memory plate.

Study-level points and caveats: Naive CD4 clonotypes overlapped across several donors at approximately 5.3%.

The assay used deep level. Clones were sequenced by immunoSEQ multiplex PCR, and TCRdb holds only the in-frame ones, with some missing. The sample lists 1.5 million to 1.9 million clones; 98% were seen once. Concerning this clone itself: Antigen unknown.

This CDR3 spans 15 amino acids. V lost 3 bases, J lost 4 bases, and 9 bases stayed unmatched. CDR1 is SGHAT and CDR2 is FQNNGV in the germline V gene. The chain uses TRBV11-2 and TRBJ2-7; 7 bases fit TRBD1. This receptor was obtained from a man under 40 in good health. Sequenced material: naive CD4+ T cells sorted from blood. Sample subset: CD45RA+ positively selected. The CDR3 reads CASSFLGTARYEQYF. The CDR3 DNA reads TGTGCCAGCAGCTTTTTGGGGACAGCTAGATACGAGCAGTACTTC.